The 28 T cell receptor beta chains in this list originate from one sample, sequenced in a study. Tregs were sorted as CD4+CD25+CD127-/low cells. TCRdb ran MiXCR on the 5' RACE reads and lists one entry per CDR3 protein. The data contain approximately 10,000 distinct CDR3 sequences, about 25% of them singletons. Sequencing was carried out using Tregs sorted from blood. The receptors come from a female donor with breast cancer.

By share, this clonotype counts as medium-sized. The genes are TRBV6-1 and TRBJ2-1; TRBD2 matches 12 bases. Losses at the gene ends were 8 bases for V and 6 bases for J; bases not matched to a gene: 5. CDR3 size: 14 residues. Germline lookup yields CDR1 MNHNS and CDR2 SASEGT. This chain's CDR3 is CASLRLAGVNEQFF. Written as DNA, the CDR3 is TGTGCCAGCTTAAGACTAGCGGGAGTCAATGAGCAGTTCTTC.

The chain recombines TRBV11-2 with TRBJ2-7; maybe TRBD2 (6 bases). Trimming stripped 5 bases from V and 4 bases from J, with 15 bases between. This CDR3 contains 14 residues. Germline lookup yields CDR1 SGHAT and CDR2 FQNNGV. CDR3 residues: CASSPPTGVYEQYF. CDR3 DNA sequence: TGTGCCAGCAGCCCCCCTACGGGGGTTTACGAGCAGTACTTC. The full variable domain, in which reference TRBV11-2 and TRBJ2-7 provide the parts outside the CDR3, is EAGVAQSPRYKIIEKRQSVAFWCNPISGHATLYWYQQILGQGPKLLIQFQNNGVVDDSQLPKDRFSAERLKGVDSTLKIQPAKLEDSAVYLCASSPPTGVYEQYFGPGTRLTVT.

By its share, this clonotype is medium-sized. The gene calls are TRBV7-9 and TRBJ2-1, with TRBD2 matching 15 bases. Germline V gene data show CDR1 as SEHNR and CDR2 as FQNEAQ (reference sequence). The CDR3 runs 18 residues. V shed 4 bases and J 4 bases; nucleotides not matched to a gene: 8. In DNA form, the CDR3 reads TGTGCCAGCAGCTGGACTAGCGGGAGGGCCCTTACTTACAATGAGCAGTTCTTC. This codes for CASSWTSGRALTYNEQFF. The whole variable domain, remainder taken from reference TRBV7-9 and TRBJ2-1, is DTGVSQNPRHKITKRGQNVTFRCDPISEHNRLYWYRQTLGQGPEFLTYFQNEAQLEKSRLLSDRFSAERPKGSFSTLEIQRTEQGDSAMYLCASSWTSGRALTYNEQFFGPGTRLTVL.

This clonotype is medium-sized (0.01 to 0.1%) within its sample. The DNA for the CDR3 is TGTGCCAGCAGCTTAGAAGCGGGAGTCTGGAATGAGCAGTTCTTC. Translated: CASSLEAGVWNEQFF. This rearrangement joins TRBV7-6 to TRBJ2-1, with 8 bases identical to TRBD2. Trimming took 1 base from V and 7 from J; bases not matched to a gene: 6. The CDR3 covers 15 residues. Germline CDR1 SGHVS, CDR2 FNYEAQ.

With respect to this clonotype: Since a much larger clone is just one base distant, this may be a read error. A read error is likely, as this CDR3 ends without the conserved phenylalanine or tryptophan. CDR3 amino acids: CSVGAWTEAFL. CDR3 nucleotide sequence: TGCAGCGTGGGGGCATGGACTGAAGCTTTCCTT. The chain is built from TRBV29-1 and TRBJ1-1; D is possibly TRBD1 (6 bases). The V gene's germline CDR1 is SQVTM and CDR2 ANQGSEA. CDR3 length: 11 residues. V was pared by 6 bases and J by 5 bases, with 10 bases between.

Turning to this clonotype: Without the conserved terminal phenylalanine or tryptophan, this CDR3 likely stems from a read error. V and J are TRBV12-3 or TRBV12-4 and TRBJ2-7; tentatively, D is TRBD1 (6 bases). Trimming removed 5 bases at V and 5 bases at J, with 19 bases between. The CDR3 contains 15 residues. CDR3 coding DNA: TGTGCCAGCAGTAAACAGGGATGGCGGGCCCACGAGCAGTACCTC. This codes for CASSKQGWRAHEQYL.

This clonotype is labeled medium-sized. This chain links TRBV25-1 with TRBJ2-7; perhaps TRBD1 as D (6 bases). The germline V gene encodes CDR1 MGHDK and CDR2 SYGVNS. V lost 7 bases to trimming and J lost 7 bases, with 17 bases between them. The length of the CDR3 is 13 residues. The CDR3 spells CASMETGLEEQYF. In DNA form, the CDR3 reads TGTGCCAGCATGGAGACAGGACTTGAGGAGCAGTACTTC.

The gene calls are TRBV7-9 and TRBJ1-1; D is perhaps TRBD1 (5 bases). The CDR3 is made up of 15 amino acids. Germline V gene lookup returns CDR1 SEHNR and CDR2 FQNEAQ (reference sequence). Trimming took 1 base from V and 7 from J, leaving 16 bases between them. Here the CDR3 DNA reads TGTGCCAGCAGCTTAGTTCGGGGGAGCGGCATTGAAGCTTTCTTT. Protein: CASSLVRGSGIEAFF.

Comment on this clonotype: A read error may explain this, as a much larger clone is one base away. The chain links TRBV20-1 to TRBJ2-1; D is unresolved. The germline V gene encodes CDR1 DFQATT and CDR2 SNEGSKA (reference sequence). CDR3 length: 16 amino acids. CDR3 protein: CSARLTRYSSYNEQSF. DNA for the CDR3: TGCAGTGCTAGACTTACTCGTTACAGCTCCTACAATGAGCAGTCCTTC.

This clonotype was seen more than once but under ten times. A much larger clonotype is one base distant, so this may be a read error. V usage is TRBV4-2 and J usage is TRBJ2-2; D is undetermined. CDR3 length: 12 amino acids. Germline CDR1 reads LGHNA; CDR2 reads YNFKEQ. CDR3 loop: CARSQLNRELFF. In DNA, the CDR3 is TGTGCCAGAAGCCAACTCAATCGGGAGCTGTTTTTT.

Concerning this clonotype itself: This sequence may be a read error, since a much larger clone differs from it by one base. The chain's CDR3 is CASSSIGGNGYTF. DNA for the CDR3: TGTGCCAGCAGTTCGATAGGGGGTAATGGCTACACCTTC. The V call is TRBV12-3 or TRBV12-4, the J call TRBJ1-2; maybe TRBD1 (6 bases). The CDR3 runs to 13 residues. V lost 4 bases, J lost 6 bases, and 12 bases lay in between.

This clonotype is termed medium-sized. The CDR3 DNA sequence: TGTGCCAGCAGGCCCTCAGGGGGGAGCTCCTACGAGCAGTACTTC. It translates to CASRPSGGSSYEQYF. The gene calls are TRBV6-5 and TRBJ2-7; D is perhaps TRBD1 (7 bases). The CDR3 is made up of 15 amino acids. Trimming shortened V by 6 bases and J by 0 bases, and 15 bases separated the two germline ends. Germline V gene lookup returns CDR1 MNHEY and CDR2 SVGAGI.

This clonotype is large by share. This sequence joins TRBV5-1 and TRBJ1-2; D ambiguous. Trimming removed 0 bases from V and 4 bases from J, with 4 bases in between. This CDR3 contains 12 residues. Germline CDR1 is SGHRS and CDR2 is YFSETQ. CDR3 nucleotide sequence: TGCGCCAGCAGCTTGGAGGGCTATGGCTACACCTTC. Translating it yields CASSLEGYGYTF.

This clonotype was seen only once. This rearrangement joins TRBV12-3 or TRBV12-4 to TRBJ1-1, with TRBD1 matching over 10 bases. Trimming removed 8 bases from V and 3 bases from J; junction bases left unmatched: 6. The CDR3 consists of 14 residues. The CDR3 loop reads CASVGTGEDTEAFF. The CDR3 DNA sequence: TGTGCCAGCGTTGGGACAGGGGAGGACACTGAAGCTTTCTTT.

Sample share makes this clonotype large. J is TRBJ1-2 and V is TRBV5-1, with 7 bases fitting TRBD1. CDR3 size: 16 residues. The germline gives CDR1 SGHRS, CDR2 YFSETQ. V lost 2 bases, J lost 1 base, and 8 bases stayed unmatched. This CDR3 reads CASSLSRTGVNYGYTF. Here the CDR3 DNA reads TGCGCCAGCAGCTTAAGCCGGACAGGCGTTAACTATGGCTACACCTTC.

This clonotype is judged medium-sized. The chain couples TRBV5-1 to TRBJ2-1; D is unresolved. This CDR3 is 15 amino acids long. With 4 bases removed from V and 6 bases from J, the gap between germline ends came to 17 bases. The germline CDR1 and CDR2 sequences are SGHRS and YFSETQ. The CDR3 here is CASSLAVGLTNEQFF. The CDR3 region has the DNA TGCGCCAGCAGCCTGGCGGTGGGGTTGACCAATGAGCAGTTCTTC. The full variable domain, with the rest looked up from reference TRBV5-1 and TRBJ2-1, is KAGVTQTPRYLIKTRGQQVTLSCSPISGHRSVSWYQQTPGQGLQFLFEYFSETQRNKGNFPGRFSGRQFSNSRSEMNVSTLELGDSALYLCASSLAVGLTNEQFFGPGTRLTVL.

Notes on this clonotype: This may be a read error, as it is one base from a much larger clone. The V and J genes are TRBV19 and TRBJ1-1, with 7 nucleotides matching TRBD1. Per the germline V gene, CDR1 is LNHDA and CDR2 is SQIVND (reference sequence). The CDR3 spans 14 residues. The CDR3 DNA reads as TGTGCCAGTAGCTGGGGACAGATGAACACTGATGCTTTCTTT. This translates into CASSWGQMNTDAFF. The full variable domain, in which reference TRBV19 and TRBJ1-1 provide the parts outside the CDR3, is DGGITQSPKYLFRKEGQNVTLSCEQNLNHDAMYWYRQDPGQGLRLIYYSQIVNDFQKGDIAEGYSVSREKKESFPLTVTSAQKNPTAFYLCASSWGQMNTDAFFGQGTRLTVV.

The CDR3 protein is CASSSLPTKATNEKLFF. The CDR3 nucleotides read TGTGCCAGCAGCTCCCTACCAACAAAGGCAACTAATGAAAAACTGTTTTTT. The rearrangement joins TRBV7-6 to TRBJ1-4; no clear D gene. The CDR3 contains 17 residues. Germline CDR1 SGHVS, CDR2 FNYEAQ. With 4 bases removed from V and 0 bases from J, the gap between germline ends came to 15 bases.

This clonotype has ten or more counts. The gene calls are TRBV5-1 and TRBJ1-2; 10 bases match TRBD1. CDR1 SGHRS and CDR2 YFSETQ come from the germline V gene. The CDR3 runs to 14 residues. The trim removed 3 bases at V and 5 bases at J, leaving 4 bases unmatched. Here the CDR3 reads CASSSGTGAYGYTF. Here the CDR3 DNA reads TGCGCCAGCAGCTCCGGGACAGGGGCTTATGGCTACACCTTC.

This clonotype was seen a single time. The rearrangement joins TRBV6-5 to TRBJ2-5; 7 nucleotides match TRBD1. The ends lost 0 bases at V and 5 bases at J; junction bases unmatched: 6. The V gene's germline CDR1 is MNHEY and CDR2 SVGAGI. The CDR3 sequence is 15 residues long. The CDR3 is CASSYSTGRGETQYF. The DNA of the CDR3 is TGTGCCAGCAGTTACTCGACCGGCAGGGGGGAGACCCAGTACTTC.

This clonotype was observed at least ten times. The chain is built from TRBV20-1 and TRBJ2-5; 9 bases are a match to TRBD2. V lost 6 bases, J lost 5 bases, and 16 bases stayed unmatched. Looked up from germline, CDR1 is DFQATT and CDR2 is SNEGSKA (reference sequence). This CDR3 is 16 amino acids long. The CDR3 DNA is TGCAGTGCGAATCTAGCGGGTAGCGGGAGTTGGGAGACCCAGTACTTC. The encoded protein is CSANLAGSGSWETQYF.

V gene TRBV9 combines with J gene TRBJ1-4, with 9 bases matching TRBD1. After removal of 0 bases from V and 7 bases from J, the junction contained 4 bases not matched to a gene. The germline V gene has CDR1 SGDLS and CDR2 YYNGEE. This CDR3 comprises 15 residues. CDR3 residues: CASSVGDRGSEKLFF. Written as DNA, the CDR3 is TGTGCCAGCAGCGTAGGAGACAGGGGGAGTGAAAAACTGTTTTTT. The full variable domain, its missing parts supplied by reference TRBV9 and TRBJ1-4, is DSGVTQTPKHLITATGQRVTLRCSPRSGDLSVYWYQQSLDQGLQFLIQYYNGEERAKGNILERFSAQQFPDLHSELNLSSLELGDSALYFCASSVGDRGSEKLFFGSGTQLSVL.

This clonotype showed up many times. The chain recombines TRBV12-3 or TRBV12-4 with TRBJ1-3; a possible D gene is TRBD1 (6 bases). Trimming removed 6 bases from V and 0 bases from J, with 12 bases in between. This CDR3 comprises 15 residues. The CDR3 coding sequence is TGTGCCAGCAGCTGGACAGCAGGCTCTGGAAACACCATATATTTT. It yields the protein CASSWTAGSGNTIYF.

At least ten counts were recorded for this clonotype. V usage is TRBV9 and J usage is TRBJ2-1, with 7 nucleotides matching TRBD2. V lost 1 base to trimming and J lost 1 base; unmatched junction nucleotides: 2. There are 15 residues in the CDR3. Germline CDR1 SGDLS, CDR2 YYNGEE. CDR3 in DNA: TGTGCCAGCAGCGTACCTAGCGGTTCCTACAATGAGCAGTTCTTC. Translated, it gives CASSVPSGSYNEQFF. Full variable domain (rest looked up from reference TRBV9 and TRBJ2-1): DSGVTQTPKHLITATGQRVTLRCSPRSGDLSVYWYQQSLDQGLQFLIQYYNGEERAKGNILERFSAQQFPDLHSELNLSSLELGDSALYFCASSVPSGSYNEQFFGPGTRLTVL.

This clonotype is medium-sized (0.01 to 0.1%). The J gene is TRBJ2-2, the V gene TRBV5-1, with a possible D match to TRBD2 (5 bases). This CDR3 is built from 15 residues. Germline lookup yields CDR1 SGHRS and CDR2 YFSETQ. Trimming removed 0 bases from V and 5 bases from J, with 11 bases in between. The CDR3 DNA reads TGCGCCAGCAGCTTGGCGGGGTTACGGACCGGGGAGCTGTTTTTT. Its translation is CASSLAGLRTGELFF. Looking up the rest from reference TRBV5-1 and TRBJ2-2 gives the full variable domain: KAGVTQTPRYLIKTRGQQVTLSCSPISGHRSVSWYQQTPGQGLQFLFEYFSETQRNKGNFPGRFSGRQFSNSRSEMNVSTLELGDSALYLCASSLAGLRTGELFFGEGSRLTVL.

This clonotype was recorded many times. The chain is built from TRBV27 and TRBJ1-2; unclear D gene. This CDR3 is 16 amino acids long. Germline V CDR1 and CDR2: MNHEY, SMNVEV (reference sequence). V shed 4 bases and J shed 4 bases, with 19 bases lying between them. The CDR3 DNA sequence: TGTGCCAGCAGTTCCTCCCCCGGAAACCCGGTCTATGGCTACACCTTC. It yields the protein CASSSSPGNPVYGYTF.

The chain recombines TRBV11-2 with TRBJ2-1; D is unresolved. The CDR3 is 17 residues long. V shed 1 base and J shed 0 bases, with 13 bases lying between them. Germline V gene sequence: CDR1 SGHAT, CDR2 FQNNGV. The CDR3 region is CASSLAYRSSSYNEQFF. The CDR3 coding sequence is TGTGCCAGCAGCTTAGCGTATCGCTCAAGCTCCTACAATGAGCAGTTCTTC. Looking up the rest from reference TRBV11-2 and TRBJ2-1 gives the full variable domain: EAGVAQSPRYKIIEKRQSVAFWCNPISGHATLYWYQQILGQGPKLLIQFQNNGVVDDSQLPKDRFSAERLKGVDSTLKIQPAKLEDSAVYLCASSLAYRSSSYNEQFFGPGTRLTVL.

This clonotype is labeled medium-sized. The chain is built from TRBV10-1 and TRBJ2-2, with 7 bases fitting TRBD2. Germline trimming cut 6 bases from V and 5 bases from J; bases unmatched to any gene: 6. CDR3 length: 14 amino acids. Germline V CDR1 and CDR2: WNHNN, SYGVQD (reference sequence). DNA for the CDR3: TGCGCCAGCAGCCCCTTGGGGGGGACCGGGGAGCTGTTTTTT. Its translation: CASSPLGGTGELFF.